The 25 T cell receptor beta chains below were found in one sample sequenced in a study of CD8 T cells in cerebrospinal fluid in Alzheimer's disease. Following a re-call of the 10x single-cell sequencing reads, TCRdb has one entry per CDR3 protein and lacks DNA. The sample is made up of some 1,500 distinct CDR3 sequences, and the top ten hold approximately 5.9% of it. Sequenced sample: cerebrospinal fluid. Receptor source: a human donor with Alzheimer's disease.

Here the CDR3 reads CASALGEDTQYF. V and J are TRBV7-2 and TRBJ2-3. The CDR3 extends over 12 amino acids. The germline V gene encodes CDR1 SGHTA and CDR2 FQGNSA.

Judged by frequency, this clonotype is medium-sized. V and J are TRBV19 and TRBJ1-5; without DNA, the TCRdb call of TRBD1 cannot be checked. From germline, CDR1 is LNHDA and CDR2 SQIVND (reference sequence). This CDR3 spans 17 amino acids. CDR3 in amino acids: CASSIVGGQGFDQPQHF.

In terms of frequency, this clonotype is large. This chain links TRBV20-1 with TRBJ2-1; TCRdb's assignment of TRBD2 cannot be checked, as there is no DNA. This CDR3 contains 15 residues. Germline CDR1 is DFQATT and CDR2 is SNEGSKA (reference sequence). The CDR3 here is CSAWAGLAGDNEQFF.

According to its frequency, this clonotype is medium-sized. V usage is TRBV20-1 and J usage is TRBJ2-5; checking the TCRdb D call of TRBD1 is not possible without DNA. Looked up from germline, CDR1 is DFQATT and CDR2 is SNEGSKA (reference sequence). The CDR3 extends over 13 amino acids. This CDR3 is CSHLGGRGETQYF.

This clonotype registers medium-sized by frequency. The gene calls are TRBV12-3 or TRBV12-4 and TRBJ2-1; TCRdb lists TRBD1, though no DNA is available to test this call. The CDR3 is 16 amino acids. CDR3 protein: CASSFQRQGISDEQFF.

Its frequency marks this clonotype as large. The CDR3 loop is CASSQEGEETQYF. The chain uses TRBV4-1 and TRBJ2-5; TCRdb's D call of TRBD1 is untestable without DNA. Germline assignment: CDR1 MGHRA and CDR2 YSYEKL. The CDR3 consists of 13 residues.

This clonotype is deemed medium-sized by its frequency. The chain joins TRBV2 to TRBJ2-3; the TRBD2 assignment by TCRdb is unverifiable without DNA. Germline loops: CDR1 SNHLY, CDR2 FYNNEI. The CDR3 loop spans 16 amino acids. CDR3 loop: CASSPGTSGGLDTQYF.

Measured by frequency, this clonotype is medium-sized. The chain joins TRBV7-9 to TRBJ2-2; there is no DNA to check the TCRdb D call of TRBD2. Germline loops: CDR1 SEHNR, CDR2 FQNEAQ (reference sequence). The CDR3 loop spans 15 amino acids. The CDR3 spells CASSFTSGRAGELFF.

This clonotype counts as medium-sized by frequency. The V and J genes are TRBV6-1 and TRBJ2-1; TCRdb gives TRBD1 as the D gene, but with no DNA this cannot be confirmed. Germline V gene sequence: CDR1 MNHNS, CDR2 SASEGT. The CDR3 loop spans 15 amino acids. CDR3 in amino acids: CASSAPGTGVNEQFF.

This chain links TRBV19 with TRBJ2-3; the TCRdb call, TRBD1, lacks DNA for checking. The germline gives CDR1 LNHDA, CDR2 SQIVND (reference sequence). CDR3 length: 15 residues. The CDR3 reads CASSIDGRGTDTQYF.

This clonotype is called medium-sized based on its frequency. This chain connects TRBV3-1 to TRBJ1-2. Germline V gene sequence: CDR1 LGHDT, CDR2 YNNKEL (reference sequence). This CDR3 is built from 16 residues. The CDR3 sequence is CASSQNSGILWYGYTF.

This chain uses TRBV19 with TRBJ2-1; TCRdb gives TRBD2 as the D gene, but with no DNA this cannot be confirmed. The germline V gene encodes CDR1 LNHDA and CDR2 SQIVND (reference sequence). The CDR3 consists of 13 residues. The CDR3 loop reads CASSISEGGEQFF.

This clonotype counts as medium-sized by frequency. This chain joins TRBV11-2 and TRBJ2-1. Germline CDR1 is SGHAT and CDR2 is FQNNGV. This CDR3 has 15 amino acids. The CDR3: CASSLGLRPDNEQFF.

This clonotype is deemed medium-sized by its frequency. The rearrangement links TRBV19 to TRBJ1-2. This CDR3 has 12 amino acids. CDR1 is LNHDA and CDR2 is SQIVND in the germline V gene (reference sequence). The CDR3 sequence is CASSILGRDYTF.

According to its frequency, this clonotype is medium-sized. CDR3 region: CSARDLNRPSNEQYF. The V call is TRBV20-1, the J call TRBJ2-7; TCRdb's D gene call, TRBD2, goes unchecked for lack of DNA. This CDR3 spans 15 amino acids. Per germline, CDR1 DFQATT and CDR2 SNEGSKA (reference sequence).

According to its frequency, this clonotype is medium-sized (0.01 to 0.1%). The CDR3 sequence: CSARTGTNTEAFF. V and J are TRBV29-1 and TRBJ1-1; TCRdb names TRBD1, which stays unverified in the absence of DNA. The CDR3 consists of 13 residues. The germline CDR1 and CDR2 sequences are SQVTM and ANQGSEA.

In terms of frequency, this clonotype is large. This chain uses TRBV18 with TRBJ1-5; TCRdb's assignment of TRBD1 cannot be checked, as there is no DNA. Germline V gives CDR1 KGHSH, CDR2 LQKENI. CDR3 length: 14 amino acids. The CDR3 sequence is CASSPYRDNQPQHF.

This clonotype is medium-sized by frequency. The chain links TRBV6-5 to TRBJ1-1; TCRdb's D gene call, TRBD1, goes unchecked for lack of DNA. This CDR3 contains 16 residues. Germline V gene data show CDR1 as MNHEY and CDR2 as SVGAGI. The CDR3 sequence: CASSKRWRWMNTEAFF.

This clonotype is classed as large (0.1 to 1%) by frequency. The chain recombines TRBV12-3 or TRBV12-4 with TRBJ1-4. CDR3 length equals 13 residues. This CDR3 reads CASRGPGYEKLFF.

This clonotype registers medium-sized by frequency. This chain links TRBV20-1 with TRBJ2-5; TCRdb proposes TRBD1, but this gene call is untestable without DNA. This CDR3 region has 14 residues. The V gene's germline CDR1 is DFQATT and CDR2 SNEGSKA (reference sequence). The CDR3 protein is CSANPPLGIETQYF.

Judged by frequency, this clonotype is medium-sized. V and J are TRBV5-6 and TRBJ2-3; the D call of TRBD2 rests on TCRdb alone, since no DNA is present to check it. The CDR3 is made up of 13 amino acids. Germline CDR1 reads SGHDT; CDR2 reads YYEEEE. This CDR3 reads CASRGSGGDTQYF.

This clonotype is identified as medium-sized from frequency. The J gene is TRBJ1-1, the V gene TRBV6-5. The CDR3 consists of 14 residues. CDR1 MNHEY and CDR2 SVGAGI come from the germline V gene. The CDR3 loop reads CASSYGPSHAEAFF.

The CDR3: CASSSRLANEQYF. This chain connects TRBV2 to TRBJ2-7. CDR3 length equals 13 residues. Germline CDR1 and CDR2: SNHLY and FYNNEI.

This clonotype is called medium-sized based on its frequency. This rearrangement joins TRBV30 to TRBJ1-2. Germline V gene lookup returns CDR1 GTSNPN and CDR2 SVGIG (reference sequence). The CDR3 has 13 residues. This CDR3 reads CAWAIDENYGYTF.

By frequency, this clonotype is medium-sized. This chain uses TRBV21-1 with TRBJ1-2; the TCRdb call, TRBD1, lacks DNA for checking. TRBV21-1 is a documented pseudogene. The CDR3 is 15 residues long. The CDR3 region is CASSPFPGTGFGYTF.